The text below deals with one T cell receptor (beta chain). This clonotype has a handful of counts. No antigen is known for it. At one end the junction does not follow the germline gene, possibly because of a read error. These data originate in a study of molecular identifiers for immune sequencing clone quantification (dated by TCRdb to the late 2010s). Describing the broader study: In a replicate experiment, RNA from around 18,000 or 91,000 naive CD8 T cells was split into five aliquots, four of which were sequenced. This methods study used CD8 T cells to benchmark TCR RNA copy counting and molecular-identifier clustering-based TCR repertoire sequencing (MIDCIRS). General findings and caveats noted by the study authors: Even against a background of 800,000 to 1,000,000 naive CD8 T cells, spiked-in Jurkat TCR RNA amounting to a single cell's worth was reported to be detectable. Modeling gave about three recovered TCR RNA copies per cell versus 8 to 10 by digital PCR, implying roughly 29% capture efficiency. Clones above 20 RNA copies held over 99% of molecules in CMV-specific effector cells but under 1% in naive cells. When barcode sub-clustering was left out, chimeric consensus sequences inflated TCR diversity, with chimeras reaching as high as 47%. The naive libraries included spiked-in Jurkat TCR RNA (around 10 copies' worth), and this RNA is not part of the donor repertoire. Highly expanded clone sizes could be underestimated if identical TCR molecules share a barcode.

CDR1 and CDR2 were assigned from the germline V gene as KGHSY and FQNENV. The CDR3 has 12 amino acids, counting the end cysteine and phenylalanine. Of the read, only the CDR3 DNA is kept; its 36 bases are in frame from base 1. Libraries of naive CD8 T cells were generated from about 21,000 to 970,000 sorted cells, with 10%, 30% or 50% of the purified RNA used. Naive CD8 T cells were FACS-sorted as CD8+CD4-CCR7+CD45RA+ on a BD FACSAria II into RLT Plus buffer. To test detection sensitivity, Jurkat RNA equal to 9 to 10 TCR copies was added to samples of about 18,000-1,100,000 naive CD8 T cells. CD8 T cells were enriched using RosetteSep CD8+ T Cell Enrichment Cocktail and Ficoll-Paque, and the enriched cells then underwent ACK red cell lysis. Library prep was done by PCR. The sequencer listed for this sample is NextSeq 500. Bulk TCR libraries were prepared as previously described, using TCR primers listed in Table S5. Total RNA was purified with the Qiagen AllPrep DNA/RNA kit. Before analysis, reads from multiple sequencing runs of one library were combined. The paper's processing steps were these. Reads were retained only if the reads had an exact TCR constant sequence, and the retained reads were trimmed to 150 nt and grouped according to their 12-nt molecular barcodes. Reads within each barcode group were sub-clustered using a 15% Levenshtein threshold, and quality-weighted consensus sequences were constructed for each RNA molecule. Non-functional sequences were removed, as were lower-count sequences one edit away from another. On the basis of fitting two negative binomial distributions, barcode sub-clusters with fewer than 20% of the maximum read count were discarded. TCRdb reprocessed the public reads (quality trimming at Q25 with fastp, clone calling with MiXCR) and kept in-frame beta chains. Under each unique CDR3 protein, matching rows form one entry showing the most common genes and DNA. In this record, the V and J calls reflect TCRdb's handling and not the investigators' own analysis. Here the sample has under 350,000 distinct CDR3 sequences; 24% occur a single time. The ten largest clones add up to about 0.74% of the sample.

The receptor chain draws on TRBV16 and TRBJ2-7; 8 bases in between match TRBD1. Sequencing input: naive CD8+ T cells from blood, with Jurkat cell RNA spiked in. Per the publication, the cell subset or site label means: FACS-sorted CD8+CD4-CCR7+CD45RA+ naive T cells. This receptor was identified in a human donor in good health. Some libraries in this study had Jurkat cell RNA spiked in. The CDR3 reads CASNQGAYGQYF. In nucleotides, the sequence is TGTGCCAGCAACCAGGGGGCGTACGGGCAGTACTTC.